This passage covers 8 T cell receptor beta chains from one sample sequenced in a study of shared clonotypes between healthy human individuals. Some clones are missing from TCRdb's copy, which holds only in-frame ones; the method was immunoSEQ multiplex PCR. Of under 2,000,000 clones in the sample, about 95% were seen once. Naive CD8 cells, CD45RO-negative and positively selected for CCR7, excluded terminally differentiated effector memory CD45RA+ cells. The sample was naive CD8+ T cells sorted from blood. These receptors came from a man between 18 and 35 years old in good health.

The rearrangement uses TRBV10-3 and TRBJ2-1; possibly TRBD1 for D (6 bases). The CDR3 contains 17 residues. The germline V and J ends were trimmed by 3 bases and 0 bases, with 15 bases remaining between them. Germline loops: CDR1 ENHRY, CDR2 SYGVKD. CDR3 residues: CAISDLDSSSSYNEQFF. The CDR3 nucleotides read TGTGCCATCAGTGATCTGGACAGCTCGAGCTCCTACAATGAGCAGTTCTTC.

V gene TRBV9 combines with J gene TRBJ2-7, with unresolved D. Trimming left V 2 bases short and J 4 bases short, with 16 bases between. The CDR3 length is 15 residues. Per the germline V gene, CDR1 is SGDLS and CDR2 is YYNGEE. The CDR3 nucleotides read TGTGCCAGCAGCGTCTCCCCGGACGGCGAGTACGAGCAGTACTTC. Translated, it gives CASSVSPDGEYEQYF. The complete variable domain, with remaining parts taken from reference TRBV9 and TRBJ2-7, reads DSGVTQTPKHLITATGQRVTLRCSPRSGDLSVYWYQQSLDQGLQFLIQYYNGEERAKGNILERFSAQQFPDLHSELNLSSLELGDSALYFCASSVSPDGEYEQYFGPGTRLTVT.

This sequence joins TRBV14 and TRBJ2-3, with TRBD2 as a possible D gene (6 bases). This CDR3 is built from 18 residues. Germline V gene sequence: CDR1 SGHDN, CDR2 FVKESK. The ends were cut back, 4 bases at V and 2 bases at J, with 22 bases in the middle. CDR3 protein: CASSLALLAVLSTDTQYF. The CDR3 DNA is TGTGCCAGCAGCCTCGCCCTTTTAGCGGTGCTATCCACAGATACGCAGTATTTT.

As regards this clone: Other DNA variants within this sample encode the same CDR3. The chain joins TRBV7-9 to TRBJ1-1, with D unresolved. The V and J ends lost 4 bases and 4 bases respectively, with 7 bases between them. CDR1 is SEHNR and CDR2 is FQNEAQ in the germline V gene (reference sequence). The CDR3 contains 12 residues. The DNA of the CDR3 is TGTGCCAGCAGCTCCGCCGGCACTGAAGCTTTCTTT. Translation: CASSSAGTEAFF.

As concerns this clone: Additional DNA sequences in this sample encode the identical CDR3. The genes are TRBV6-5 and TRBJ1-5; D ambiguous. V gave up 2 bases and J gave up 3 bases, with 5 bases separating them. CDR1 is MNHEY, CDR2 SVGAGI, per germline. This CDR3 is 13 amino acids long. CDR3 sequence: CASSYGINQPQHF. The CDR3 nucleotides are TGTGCCAGCAGTTACGGGATCAATCAGCCCCAGCATTTT.

Concerning this clone: Other DNA sequences within the sample encode an identical CDR3. This sequence joins TRBV4-3 and TRBJ2-5; D not certain. CDR3 length: 13 residues. V dropped 0 bases and J dropped 3 bases, with 5 bases sitting between them. The germline gives CDR1 LGHNA, CDR2 YSLEER. DNA for the CDR3: TGCGCCAGCAGCCAAGATGGGGAAGAGACCCAGTACTTC. It codes for CASSQDGEETQYF.

This chain links TRBV15 with TRBJ1-5; D unresolved. The V and J ends lost 0 bases and 0 bases respectively, with 15 bases between them. Germline CDR1 LNHNV, CDR2 YYDKDF (reference sequence). The CDR3 length is 18 residues. The DNA of the CDR3 is TGTGCCACCAGCAGAGATCGGGGAAACGTCTATAGCAATCAGCCCCAGCATTTT. Translating gives CATSRDRGNVYSNQPQHF.

The rearrangement uses TRBV5-1 and TRBJ1-2; TRBD1 matches 9 bases. Germline-derived CDR1 and CDR2 are SGHRS and YFSETQ. CDR3 length: 15 amino acids. The V gene end was trimmed by 4 bases and the J gene end by 6 bases; junction bases not matched to a gene: 10. The CDR3 spells CASSDGQGLIDGYTF. CDR3 coding DNA: TGCGCCAGCAGCGATGGACAGGGGTTAATTGATGGCTACACCTTC.